The 26 T cell receptor beta chains given below trace back to one sample, sequenced in a study of CD8+CD57+ T cells in acquired aplastic anemia. For CDR3 and TCR beta VDJ profiling, genomic DNA was the template used. In TCRdb, the reads were re-called with MiXCR into one record per CDR3 protein. The table includes just over 400,000 distinct CDR3 sequences, about two thirds detected once. Sequenced material: sorted CD4+, CD8+, or CD8+CD57+ T cells (not recorded which) from PBMCs. These receptors all come from a human donor in good health, serving as a control.

Worth noting for this clonotype: A read error is likely, as this CDR3 ends without the conserved phenylalanine or tryptophan. The limits of the CDR3 on the DNA are not certain, so only TCRdb's listed CDR3 is given. This rearrangement joins TRBV2 to TRBJ2-7; the table's D gene call, TRBD2, was not cross checked with the DNA. Ends included, the CDR3 has 16 residues. Germline V lookup: CDR1 SNHLY, CDR2 FYNNEI. CDR3: CASSDRAANSSPLHFG.

The rearrangement joins TRBV20-1 to TRBJ1-4; D is perhaps TRBD1 (6 bases). The CDR3 contains 16 residues. The germline V gene has CDR1 DFQATT and CDR2 SNEGSKA (reference sequence). Trimming took 5 bases from V and 8 from J, leaving 24 bases between them. The CDR3 loop reads CSAGTLTGGGEEKLFF. CDR3 bases: TGCAGTGCTGGAACCCTGACCGGGGGCGGAGAGGAAAAACTGTTTTTT.

Comments on this clonotype: A much larger clonotype is one base distant, so this may be a read error. CDR3 sequence: CASSEPRDSRAEAFF. CDR3 coding DNA: TGTGCCAGCAGTGAACCGAGGGATTCGAGGGCTGAAGCTTTCTTT. This chain links TRBV6-1 with TRBJ1-1; no clear D. This CDR3 has 15 amino acids. Trimming took 2 bases from V and 6 from J, leaving 16 bases between them. Looked up from germline, CDR1 is MNHNS and CDR2 is SASEGT.

Concerning this clonotype itself: A junction boundary mismatches the germline segment, possibly from a read error. The chain couples TRBV18 to TRBJ2-2; D unresolved. This CDR3 is built from 14 residues. Germline V lookup: CDR1 KGHSH, CDR2 LQKENI. CDR3 sequence (DNA): TGTGCCAGCCCACCTGAAAGAGGAGCCGGGGAGCTGTTTTTT. Translation gives CASPPERGAGELFF.

The V call is TRBV13, the J call TRBJ2-7, with 7 nucleotides matching TRBD2. The germline V gene has CDR1 PRHDT and CDR2 FYEKMQ (reference sequence). The J segment lost 12 bases and the V segment lost 2 bases, leaving 7 bases of the junction unmatched. The CDR3 covers 12 residues. CDR3 region: CASSLRGERSYF. The CDR3 region has the DNA TGTGCCAGCAGCTTACGGGGGGAGAGGTCGTACTTC.

This clonotype was detected many times. J is TRBJ1-1 and V is TRBV5-1; D is perhaps TRBD1 (5 bases). CDR1 and CDR2 (germline): SGHRS, YFSETQ. CDR3 length equals 13 residues. The V and J ends lost 0 bases and 7 bases respectively, with 10 bases between them. The CDR3 DNA sequence: TGCGCCAGCAGCTTGGACGGGGACGGTGAAGCTTTCTTT. Its protein is CASSLDGDGEAFF.

This clonotype was seen repeatedly, ten times or more. The V call is TRBV15, the J call TRBJ1-4, with a possible D match to TRBD1 (5 bases). The CDR3 runs 17 residues. The ends were cut back, 0 bases at V and 7 bases at J, with 18 bases in the middle. CDR1 is LNHNV and CDR2 is YYDKDF in the germline V gene (reference sequence). The CDR3 here is CATSRDSRPLGGEKLFF. As DNA, the CDR3 is TGTGCCACCAGCAGAGATTCGCGACCTCTGGGGGGTGAAAAACTGTTTTTT.

The V and J genes are TRBV20-1 and TRBJ2-6; D may be TRBD1 (5 bases). V lost 6 bases to trimming and J lost 3 bases, with 18 bases between them. CDR1 is DFQATT, CDR2 SNEGSKA, per germline (reference sequence). This CDR3 contains 16 residues. In nucleotides, the CDR3 is TGCAGTGCCTCGACAGTAGTACAAGATGGGGCCAACGTCCTGACTTTC. Its protein is CSASTVVQDGANVLTF.

The gene calls are TRBV12-5 and TRBJ1-5; 8 bases match TRBD1. Germline V lookup: CDR1 LGHNT, CDR2 FRNRAP. CDR3 length: 15 amino acids. The CDR3 nucleotides are TGTGCCAGCGGCGTCGCAGGGGGCCGCAATCAGCCCCAGCATTTT. Protein sequence: CASGVAGGRNQPQHF.

The gene calls are TRBV2 and TRBJ1-1; D gene uncertain. Germline assignment: CDR1 SNHLY and CDR2 FYNNEI. Trimming took off 4 bases at V and 4 bases at J, with 16 bases between the two ends. The CDR3 totals 15 residues. CDR3 in amino acids: CASSVEWKVATEAFF. CDR3 coding DNA: TGTGCCAGCAGTGTAGAGTGGAAAGTGGCCACTGAAGCTTTCTTT.

The chain carries TRBV19 and TRBJ1-3; 7 positions match TRBD1. CDR3 length equals 16 residues. The J segment lost 16 bases and the V segment lost 7 bases, leaving 25 bases of the junction unmatched. From germline, CDR1 is LNHDA and CDR2 SQIVND (reference sequence). CDR3 amino acids: CASNAGTANEKLSFYF. Written as DNA, the CDR3 is TGTGCCAGTAATGCTGGGACAGCTAATGAAAAACTGTCTTTTTATTTT.

For this clonotype: No conserved phenylalanine or tryptophan is present at the end of the CDR3, so a read error is the likely explanation. The chain uses TRBV7-2 and TRBJ1-5, with 7 positions matching TRBD1. V lost 2 bases to trimming and J lost 13 bases; unmatched junction nucleotides: 17. CDR3 size: 16 residues. Germline CDR1 is SGHTA and CDR2 is FQGNSA. This chain's CDR3 is CASSLQGGVNQPQQHL. CDR3 bases: TGTGCCAGCAGCTTACAAGGGGGCGTCAATCAGCCCCAGCAGCATCTT.

There are many counts of this clonotype. The genes are TRBV19 and TRBJ2-2; TRBD1 or TRBD2 may be the D gene (6 bases each). The CDR3 runs 16 residues. Deletions cut 2 bases from V and 0 bases from J, with 10 bases between. The germline CDR1 and CDR2 sequences are LNHDA and SQIVND (reference sequence). CDR3 bases: TGTGCCAGTAGTATACGGGGGCCGACGAACACCGGGGAGCTGTTTTTT. Translation: CASSIRGPTNTGELFF.

V gene TRBV29-1 combines with J gene TRBJ1-1; D not certain. CDR1 and CDR2 from the germline V gene are SQVTM and ANQGSEA. The V gene lost 4 bases and the J gene lost 4 bases, with 16 bases spanning the gap. CDR3 length equals 14 residues. The CDR3 loop is CSVARMGTGTEAFF. The CDR3 DNA sequence: TGCAGCGTTGCCAGGATGGGAACCGGCACTGAAGCTTTCTTT.

This clonotype was counted between two and nine times. The chain recombines TRBV27 with TRBJ2-7; D is undetermined. The CDR3 runs 15 residues. The ends were cut back, 7 bases at V and 3 bases at J, with 19 bases in the middle. CDR1 MNHEY and CDR2 SMNVEV come from the germline V gene (reference sequence). The CDR3, as DNA: TGTGCCAGCACCCCAGGTGCATTTAGGATCTACGAGCAGTACTTC. The encoded protein is CASTPGAFRIYEQYF.

The chain carries TRBV7-3 and TRBJ1-5, with TRBD1 as a possible D gene (5 bases). Per germline, CDR1 SGHTA and CDR2 FQGTGA. This CDR3 is 14 amino acids long. V gave up 7 bases and J gave up 16 bases, with 26 bases separating them. The CDR3 DNA follows: TGTGCCAGCAAATTGGACACTAACAAGCAGCAGCATCATTTT. This codes for CASKLDTNKQQHHF.

On this clonotype: Being one base from a much bigger clone, this may be a read error. The chain is built from TRBV20-1 and TRBJ1-6, with 11 bases lining up with TRBD1. The CDR3 has 16 amino acids. The germline V gene encodes CDR1 DFQATT and CDR2 SNEGSKA (reference sequence). The CDR3 loop is CSATYRDRGKDSPPHF. The CDR3 DNA is TGCAGTGCTACATACCGGGACAGGGGGAAAGATTCACCCCCCCACTTT.

This clonotype was seen once. The junction does not match germline at one end; this may be a read error. This chain links TRBV2 with TRBJ2-1; D is unclear. This CDR3 has 13 residues. Germline CDR1 SNHLY, CDR2 FYNNEI. DNA for the CDR3: TGCGCCAGCAAGTTGGCGATGGCTAATGCGCAGTTCTTC. Translating it yields CASKLAMANAQFF.

V is TRBV9 and J is TRBJ2-1; TRBD1 matches at 8 bases. V was pared by 4 bases and J by 13 bases, with 10 bases of the junction left unmatched. Germline CDR1 is SGDLS and CDR2 is YYNGEE. The CDR3 contains 13 residues. For the CDR3, the DNA is TGTGCCAGCAGCCTGGGACAGGTAGTTTCCCAGTTCTTC. Encoded protein: CASSLGQVVSQFF.

The chain employs TRBV9 and TRBJ2-7; 8 bases agree with TRBD2. With 3 bases clipped from V and 3 bases from J, the junction kept 8 bases outside the gene matches. Germline lookup yields CDR1 SGDLS and CDR2 YYNGEE. The CDR3 covers 15 residues. CDR3 sequence reads: CASSAGSGAYYEQYF. The CDR3 DNA reads as TGTGCCAGCAGCGCAGGTAGCGGGGCTTACTACGAGCAGTACTTC.

The chain combines TRBV7-2 with TRBJ2-3; D gene unclear. CDR1 is SGHTA, CDR2 FQGNSA, per germline. Trimming stripped 11 bases from V and 9 bases from J, with 15 bases between. This CDR3 spans 11 amino acids. DNA of the CDR3: TGTGCCTGGAGCCCGCCGAGGACGCAGTATTTT. It yields the protein CAWSPPRTQYF.

For the CDR3, the DNA is TGTGCCAGCAGCCTAGGCGGGGGGGGCGCCGACGAGCAGGAGACCCAGTACTTC. Translating gives CASSLGGGGADEQETQYF. This chain joins TRBV7-2 and TRBJ2-5; 9 bases match TRBD2. J was trimmed by 5 bases and V by 5 bases; bases with no gene match: 18. The CDR3 extends over 18 amino acids. Looked up from germline, CDR1 is SGHTA and CDR2 is FQGNSA. Full variable domain (rest looked up from reference TRBV7-2 and TRBJ2-5): GAGVSQSPSNKVTEKGKDVELRCDPISGHTALYWYRQSLGQGLEFLIYFQGNSAPDKSGLPSDRFSAERTGGSVSTLTIQRTQQEDSAVYLCASSLGGGGADEQETQYFGPGTRLLVL.

The chain links TRBV20-1 to TRBJ2-5; D possibly uses TRBD1 or TRBD2 (5 bases each). The length of the CDR3 is 13 residues. The germline V gene has CDR1 DFQATT and CDR2 SNEGSKA (reference sequence). Trimming took 6 bases from V and 5 from J, leaving 16 bases between them. This CDR3 is CSAPAVGVETQYF. CDR3 DNA: TGCAGTGCCCCGGCGGTGGGGGTGGAGACCCAGTACTTC.

About this clonotype itself: An end of the junction does not agree with germline; a read error may underlie this. This chain joins TRBV9 and TRBJ2-3; TRBD2 matches at 7 bases. The CDR3 has 14 residues. The germline V gene encodes CDR1 SGDLS and CDR2 YYNGEE. Written as DNA, the CDR3 is TGTGCCAGCAGCCCCAGGGAGGGCACAGTCAAAAACAATTTT. Translating it yields CASSPREGTVKNNF.

This chain joins TRBV12-3 or TRBV12-4 and TRBJ2-1; D perhaps matches TRBD2 (5 bases). This CDR3 is 14 amino acids long. Trimming cost V 1 base and J 4 bases, with 8 bases left between them. Here the CDR3 reads CASSLVGLYNEQFF. DNA for the CDR3: TGTGCCAGCAGTTTAGTCGGACTTTACAATGAGCAGTTCTTC.

The chain carries TRBV19 and TRBJ1-4; TRBD1 is a possible D gene (6 bases). The CDR3 has 14 residues. V shed 3 bases and J shed 6 bases, with 11 bases lying between them. Germline V gene data show CDR1 as LNHDA and CDR2 as SQIVND (reference sequence). CDR3 region: CASSMGALYEKLFF. The CDR3 coding sequence is TGTGCCAGTAGTATGGGGGCCTTATATGAAAAACTGTTTTTT.